This T cell receptor (beta chain) was sequenced during a study of radiation and T cells in renal cell carcinoma. Trimming took 5 bases from V and 7 from J, leaving 24 bases between them. The germline gives CDR1 SGHTA, CDR2 FQGTGA. The CDR3 has 16 amino acids. TCRdb's table, derived via immunoSEQ multiplex PCR, lists solely in-frame clones and lacks some. The table has around 170,000 clones, 88% seen once. Comment on this clone: Its matching antigen is unknown.

General study results and limits: Baseline intratumoral clonotype presence is unknown without pretreatment biopsies. From baseline, blood top tumor clonotypes peaked at 2 weeks post-radiation.

Time point in this sample: blood 4 weeks post-SBRT, at nephrectomy. Noted treatment: 15 Gy SBRT to primary tumor, nephrectomy 4 weeks later. The patient's renal cell carcinoma had clear cell pathology. The TCR sequence derives from a woman between 50 and 59 years old with renal cell carcinoma. The chain links TRBV7-3 to TRBJ2-7, with D tentatively TRBD2 (5 bases). Here the sequenced sample was blood, taken from a patient whose treatment included radiotherapy and nephrectomy. In DNA, the CDR3 is TGTGCCAGCAGCACTACCCCGGGGAGCCCCGCCCGGGAGCAGTACTTC. This codes for CASSTTPGSPAREQYF.